The 25 T cell receptor beta chains given below trace back to one sample, sequenced in a study of PD-1 blockade in classical Hodgkin lymphoma. The method was immunoSEQ multiplex PCR; TCRdb's version includes in-frame clones alone and lacks a portion of them. The sample lists about 24,000 clones, about 80% occurring once. Every one of the patients relapsed after autologous stem cell transplantation (brentuximab vedotin exposure was variable). The source material was peripheral blood mononuclear cells (PBMCs), sampled at baseline. The receptor source for this set is a human donor with classical Hodgkin lymphoma.

The rearrangement uses TRBV6-1 and TRBJ1-5; maybe TRBD1 (5 bases). This CDR3 is 14 amino acids long. Germline V gene data show CDR1 as MNHNS and CDR2 as SASEGT. V gave up 7 bases and J gave up 4 bases, with 14 bases separating them. As DNA, the CDR3 is TGTGCCAGCACGGGGGAAGGGAGAAATCAGCCCCAGCATTTT. It codes for CASTGEGRNQPQHF.

This clone was picked up one time. The genes are TRBV15 and TRBJ2-4; 11 bases agree with TRBD1. The CDR3 sequence is 17 residues long. CDR1 is LNHNV, CDR2 YYDKDF, per germline (reference sequence). V lost 4 bases and J lost 3; bases outside the gene matches: 8. Here the CDR3 DNA reads TGTGCCACCAGCAAAGTCGGACAGGGGGCCAGCAAAAACATTCAGTACTTC. This gives the protein CATSKVGQGASKNIQYF.

The V call is TRBV5-4, the J call TRBJ2-1; the D gene is possibly TRBD2 (7 bases). Per the germline V gene, CDR1 is SGHNT and CDR2 is YYREEE (reference sequence). The V and J ends lost 0 bases and 3 bases respectively, with 10 bases between them. The CDR3 is made up of 15 amino acids. The DNA for the CDR3 is TGTGCCAGCAGCTTGGGGGGGGGCGTCTACAATGAGCAGTTCTTC. This gives the protein CASSLGGGVYNEQFF.

The chain links TRBV19 to TRBJ1-2, with D unresolved. There are 11 residues in the CDR3. CDR1 is LNHDA, CDR2 SQIVND, per germline (reference sequence). Between the trimmed V and J ends, which lost 4 bases and 2 bases, there was a span of 2 bases. DNA of the CDR3: TGTGCCAGTAGTAGGAACTATGGCTACACCTTC. It encodes CASSRNYGYTF.

The V call is TRBV29-1, the J call TRBJ1-4; D not certain. V was pared by 6 bases and J by 10 bases, with 18 bases between. Germline V gives CDR1 SQVTM, CDR2 ANQGSEA. CDR3 length: 13 residues. The CDR3 region is CSVHYSPDGKLFF. CDR3 DNA sequence: TGCAGCGTCCATTATAGTCCAGATGGAAAACTGTTTTTT.

The chain carries TRBV28 and TRBJ1-2, with D possibly TRBD1 on 6 matching bases. The CDR3 contains 12 residues. Trimming shortened V by 6 bases and J by 10 bases, and 15 bases separated the two germline ends. CDR1 is MDHEN, CDR2 SYDVKM, per germline. The CDR3 sequence: CASSLLQGSYTF. CDR3 DNA: TGTGCCAGCAGCCTCCTACAGGGTTCCTACACCTTC.

V usage is TRBV5-1 and J usage is TRBJ2-2; D is ambiguous. Trimming shortened V by 0 bases and J by 3 bases, and 6 bases separated the two germline ends. Germline lookup yields CDR1 SGHRS and CDR2 YFSETQ. CDR3 length equals 14 residues. In DNA, the CDR3 is TGCGCCAGCAGCTTGGTGGTGTACACCGGGGAGCTGTTTTTT. This codes for CASSLVVYTGELFF.

This rearrangement joins TRBV5-5 to TRBJ1-2; the match to TRBD1 covers 7 bases. The germline gives CDR1 SGHKS, CDR2 YYEKEE (reference sequence). This CDR3 is 13 amino acids long. Unmatched junction bases numbered 8, after V lost 4 bases and J lost 8 bases. The CDR3 region has the DNA TGTGCCAGCAGCCCAAGGACAGGCGGCGGCTACACCTTC. Translation: CASSPRTGGGYTF.

The rearrangement links TRBV28 to TRBJ1-2, with 9 bases lining up with TRBD1. Trimming at V came to 2 bases and at J to 6 bases, leaving 7 bases not matched to a gene. The CDR3 contains 15 residues. From germline, CDR1 is MDHEN and CDR2 SYDVKM. Written as DNA, the CDR3 is TGTGCCAGCAGTTTAAACGGACAGGGGCACAATGGCTACACCTTC. Translation: CASSLNGQGHNGYTF.

The CDR3 sequence is CASQLGSGPRSEQFF. The CDR3 DNA reads TGTGCCAGCCAACTGGGATCAGGGCCGCGGAGTGAGCAGTTCTTC. The chain has TRBV7-2 and TRBJ2-1, with D possibly TRBD1 on 5 matching bases. CDR1 and CDR2 from the germline V gene are SGHTA and FQGNSA. Trimming took off 8 bases at V and 9 bases at J, with 23 bases between the two ends. The CDR3 contains 15 residues. The full variable domain, rest sourced from reference TRBV7-2 and TRBJ2-1, is GAGVSQSPSNKVTEKGKDVELRCDPISGHTALYWYRQSLGQGLEFLIYFQGNSAPDKSGLPSDRFSAERTGGSVSTLTIQRTQQEDSAVYLCASQLGSGPRSEQFFGPGTRLTVL.

V is TRBV5-6 and J is TRBJ1-1; possible D gene TRBD1, 5 bases. This CDR3 has 15 residues. Between the trimmed V and J ends, which lost 4 bases and 1 base, there was a span of 14 bases. Germline V CDR1 and CDR2: SGHDT, YYEEEE. The DNA for the CDR3 is TGTGCCAGCAGCCCGTCGTGGGGGGAGAACACTGAAGCTTTCTTT. Amino acids: CASSPSWGENTEAFF.

V usage is TRBV19 and J usage is TRBJ2-5; 9 nucleotides agree with TRBD1. Unmatched junction bases numbered 6, after V lost 3 bases and J lost 1 base. Germline V CDR1 and CDR2: LNHDA, SQIVND (reference sequence). The CDR3 has 16 residues. The CDR3 region is CASSIGAGQGQETQYF. CDR3 nucleotide sequence: TGTGCCAGTAGTATTGGGGCGGGACAGGGCCAAGAGACCCAGTACTTC.

The rearrangement uses TRBV7-6 and TRBJ2-5; 7 bases agree with TRBD1. Germline CDR1 reads SGHVS; CDR2 reads FNYEAQ. Losses at the gene ends were 5 bases for V and 4 bases for J; bases not matched to a gene: 7. CDR3 length equals 14 residues. CDR3: CASSLGTAGETQYF. CDR3 in DNA: TGTGCCAGCAGCCTTGGGACAGCCGGAGAGACCCAGTACTTC.

This chain links TRBV10-3 with TRBJ2-1; 11 nucleotides agree with TRBD2. The trim removed 6 bases at V and 5 bases at J, leaving 3 bases unmatched. Germline lookup yields CDR1 ENHRY and CDR2 SYGVKD. The CDR3 has 14 residues. The CDR3 is CAIRGLAVNNEQFF. CDR3 nucleotide sequence: TGTGCCATCAGGGGACTAGCGGTTAACAATGAGCAGTTCTTC.

The chain uses TRBV29-1 and TRBJ2-2; TRBD1 is a possible D gene (5 bases). Germline V gene lookup returns CDR1 SQVTM and CDR2 ANQGSEA. This CDR3 is built from 14 residues. Trimming removed 6 bases at V and 6 bases at J, with 17 bases between. CDR3 sequence: CSVYGQLGAGELFF. CDR3 nucleotides: TGCAGCGTCTACGGGCAGTTAGGGGCCGGGGAGCTGTTTTTT.

This clone was seen once. The chain recombines TRBV4-2 with TRBJ2-3; D is perhaps TRBD1 (5 bases). V was pared by 0 bases and J by 6 bases, with 10 bases between. Germline V lookup: CDR1 LGHNA, CDR2 YNFKEQ. The CDR3 length is 14 residues. The DNA of the CDR3 is TGTGCCAGCAGCCAAGATACCTCAGGGGATACGCAGTATTTT. Protein product: CASSQDTSGDTQYF.

The V call is TRBV14, the J call TRBJ1-1; D possibly corresponds to TRBD1 (5 bases). V dropped 1 base and J dropped 1 base, with 7 bases sitting between them. The germline V gene encodes CDR1 SGHDN and CDR2 FVKESK. This CDR3 comprises 14 residues. Here the CDR3 reads CASSQVRGNTEAFF. The CDR3 DNA sequence: TGTGCCAGCAGCCAAGTAAGGGGGAACACTGAAGCTTTCTTT.

The chain couples TRBV5-1 to TRBJ1-4; D gene uncertain. Germline V CDR1 and CDR2: SGHRS, YFSETQ. There are 13 residues in the CDR3. Trimming pared 4 bases from V and 8 bases from J, leaving 12 bases between. CDR3 coding DNA: TGCGCCAGCAGCCTCGAGCTTCGGGAAAAACTGTTTTTT. Protein: CASSLELREKLFF. Complete variable domain (other parts from reference TRBV5-1 and TRBJ1-4): KAGVTQTPRYLIKTRGQQVTLSCSPISGHRSVSWYQQTPGQGLQFLFEYFSETQRNKGNFPGRFSGRQFSNSRSEMNVSTLELGDSALYLCASSLELREKLFFGSGTQLSVL.

The V gene is TRBV29-1, the J gene TRBJ1-5; D remains ambiguous. Germline lookup yields CDR1 SQVTM and CDR2 ANQGSEA. With 1 base removed from V and 4 bases from J, the gap between germline ends came to 5 bases. This CDR3 has 12 residues. CDR3 loop: CSVEGENQPQHF. CDR3 DNA: TGCAGCGTTGAAGGTGAGAATCAGCCCCAGCATTTT.

The rearrangement links TRBV7-9 to TRBJ1-4; maybe TRBD1 (5 bases). The CDR3 has 14 residues. Trimming left V 5 bases short and J 7 bases short, with 14 bases between. From germline, CDR1 is SEHNR and CDR2 FQNEAQ (reference sequence). The CDR3 loop reads CASSPGKGIEKLFF. The CDR3 DNA follows: TGTGCCAGCAGCCCAGGGAAGGGGATTGAAAAACTGTTTTTT. The whole variable domain, filled in from reference TRBV7-9 and TRBJ1-4, reads DTGVSQNPRHKITKRGQNVTFRCDPISEHNRLYWYRQTLGQGPEFLTYFQNEAQLEKSRLLSDRFSAERPKGSFSTLEIQRTEQGDSAMYLCASSPGKGIEKLFFGSGTQLSVL.

The chain carries TRBV4-3 and TRBJ1-4; D unresolved. The CDR3 has 16 residues. Trimming removed 0 bases from V and 0 bases from J, with 8 bases in between. From germline, CDR1 is LGHNA and CDR2 YSLEER. CDR3 loop: CASSQESISTNEKLFF. The DNA for the CDR3 is TGCGCCAGCAGCCAAGAATCAATCTCAACTAATGAAAAACTGTTTTTT.

The J gene is TRBJ2-5, the V gene TRBV5-4; D not certain. V was trimmed by 4 bases and J by 4 bases, leaving 11 bases between them. CDR3 size: 13 residues. CDR1 and CDR2 (germline): SGHNT, YYREEE (reference sequence). The CDR3 DNA reads TGTGCCAGCAGCCTAGGCGGCTCAGAGACCCAGTACTTC. This encodes CASSLGGSETQYF.

The chain links TRBV6-4 to TRBJ2-2; 7 bases are shared with TRBD1. CDR3 size: 15 residues. From germline, CDR1 is MRHNA and CDR2 SNTAGT. The ends lost 0 bases at V and 6 bases at J; junction bases unmatched: 4. The CDR3 is CASSDSDRAPGELFF. CDR3 in DNA: TGTGCCAGCAGTGACTCCGACAGGGCTCCCGGGGAGCTGTTTTTT.

The table lists this clone with a count of one. The chain is built from TRBV25-1 and TRBJ1-6; 7 bases are shared with TRBD1. V lost 5 bases to trimming and J lost 7 bases; unmatched junction nucleotides: 5. CDR1 MGHDK and CDR2 SYGVNS come from the germline V gene. This CDR3 spans 14 amino acids. In DNA form, the CDR3 reads TGTGCCAGCAGTAACCCGGGACAGAATTCACCCCTCCACTTT. Protein sequence: CASSNPGQNSPLHF.

The CDR3 nucleotides are TGTGCCAGCAGCGCCCGGACAGGGGTCATCTACAATGAGCAGTTCTTC. Protein sequence: CASSARTGVIYNEQFF. The V gene is TRBV9, the J gene TRBJ2-1, with 9 bases that match TRBD1. The germline gives CDR1 SGDLS, CDR2 YYNGEE. The CDR3 sequence is 16 residues long. J was trimmed by 3 bases and V by 3 bases; bases with no gene match: 7.